The next 30 T cell receptor beta chains were all read from a single sample in a study of blood T cell repertoires in COVID-19. Clones were sequenced by immunoSEQ multiplex PCR, and TCRdb holds only the in-frame ones, with some missing. The sample includes 50,000 to 65,000 clones, 81% of them seen just once. The sequenced sample was peripheral blood. The source of these receptors is an older woman with acute or convalescent COVID-19.

J is TRBJ1-1 and V is TRBV6-5; 8 bases align to TRBD1. This CDR3 is 13 amino acids long. Germline CDR1 is MNHEY and CDR2 is SVGAGI. V trimming: 2 bases; J trimming: 4 bases; junction bases outside the gene matches: 0. CDR3 sequence (DNA): TGTGCCAGCAGTTACGGACAGGGCACTGAAGCTTTCTTT. Translation gives CASSYGQGTEAFF.

The chain employs TRBV7-3 and TRBJ2-3; 10 bases match TRBD1. This CDR3 has 14 residues. Germline CDR1 SGHTA, CDR2 FQGTGA. V gave up 3 bases and J gave up 4 bases; unmatched junction bases: 1. The CDR3 spells CASSFGTGADTQYF. In DNA form, the CDR3 reads TGTGCCAGCAGCTTCGGGACAGGGGCAGATACGCAGTATTTT.

The CDR3 nucleotides read TGTGCCAGCAGACAGTCCCTCCCGGAGACCCAGTACTTC. As protein: CASRQSLPETQYF. The V call is TRBV7-8, the J call TRBJ2-5; unclear D gene. This CDR3 contains 13 residues. Germline lookup yields CDR1 SGHVS and CDR2 FQNEAQ. V shed 6 bases and J shed 5 bases, with 13 bases lying between them.

This clone has only one observation. The chain joins TRBV7-9 to TRBJ1-5; possibly TRBD1 for D (5 bases). V was trimmed by 1 base and J by 6 bases, leaving 7 bases between them. Germline CDR1 SEHNR, CDR2 FQNEAQ (reference sequence). This CDR3 has 13 amino acids. The CDR3 reads CASSLGQGQPQHF. Written as DNA, the CDR3 is TGTGCCAGCAGCTTAGGCCAGGGTCAGCCCCAGCATTTT.

This chain joins TRBV7-6 and TRBJ2-7, with D uncertain. The V and J ends lost 3 bases and 3 bases respectively, with 9 bases between them. Germline V lookup: CDR1 SGHVS, CDR2 FNYEAQ. This CDR3 comprises 13 residues. The CDR3 reads CASSLGEYYEQYF. In DNA form, the CDR3 reads TGTGCCAGCAGCTTGGGCGAATACTACGAGCAGTACTTC. The whole variable domain, remainder taken from reference TRBV7-6 and TRBJ2-7, is GAGVSQSPRYKVTKRGQDVALRCDPISGHVSLYWYRQALGQGPEFLTYFNYEAQQDKSGLPNDRFSAERPEGSISTLTIQRTEQRDSAMYRCASSLGEYYEQYFGPGTRLTVT.

The J gene is TRBJ1-2, the V gene TRBV28, with 11 positions matching TRBD1. Germline lookup yields CDR1 MDHEN and CDR2 SYDVKM. The V and J ends lost 4 bases and 4 bases, in that order; junction bases with no gene match: 11. CDR3 size: 17 residues. The CDR3 protein is CASSSPEDRGLLYGYTF. In DNA form, the CDR3 reads TGTGCCAGCAGTTCGCCCGAGGACAGGGGGCTTCTCTATGGCTACACCTTC.

V is TRBV6-4 and J is TRBJ2-7; TRBD2 matches 11 bases. This CDR3 is built from 16 residues. The trim removed 4 bases at V and 4 bases at J, leaving 9 bases unmatched. CDR1 and CDR2 from the germline V gene are MRHNA and SNTAGT. CDR3 residues: CASSGPSGRLGYEQYF. The CDR3 coding sequence is TGTGCCAGCAGTGGGCCTAGCGGGAGGTTGGGTTACGAGCAGTACTTC.

This clone has only one observation. The CDR3 sequence is CASSIREKLFF. The CDR3 bases are TGTGCCAGCAGCATACGGGAAAAACTGTTTTTT. The chain has TRBV7-9 and TRBJ1-4, with unresolved D. CDR3 length: 11 amino acids. The germline CDR1 and CDR2 sequences are SEHNR and FQNEAQ (reference sequence). Deletions cut 5 bases from V and 8 bases from J, with 6 bases between. Combining the CDR3 with reference TRBV7-9 and TRBJ1-4 gives the whole variable domain DTGVSQNPRHKITKRGQNVTFRCDPISEHNRLYWYRQTLGQGPEFLTYFQNEAQLEKSRLLSDRFSAERPKGSFSTLEIQRTEQGDSAMYLCASSIREKLFFGSGTQLSVL.

The V and J genes are TRBV6-5 and TRBJ2-1; 9 positions match TRBD2. Unmatched junction bases numbered 6, after V lost 10 bases and J lost 5 bases. The germline CDR1 and CDR2 sequences are MNHEY and SVGAGI. The CDR3 consists of 13 residues. The CDR3 sequence is CATLAGAHNEQFF. CDR3 coding DNA: TGTGCCACCTTAGCGGGAGCTCACAATGAGCAGTTCTTC.

The rearrangement joins TRBV18 to TRBJ1-1; D gene uncertain. CDR3 length: 14 amino acids. CDR1 and CDR2 (germline): KGHSH, LQKENI. Trimming removed 4 bases at V and 3 bases at J, with 12 bases between. CDR3 region: CASSHPTGDTEAFF. CDR3 bases: TGTGCCAGCTCACACCCTACCGGGGACACTGAAGCTTTCTTT.

This chain links TRBV5-1 with TRBJ2-3, with D possibly being TRBD2 (6 bases). The V gene's germline CDR1 is SGHRS and CDR2 YFSETQ. The CDR3 runs 14 residues. Trimming shortened V by 0 bases and J by 3 bases, and 8 bases separated the two germline ends. CDR3 nucleotides: TGCGCCAGCAGCTTGGCGGGAGTAACAGATACGCAGTATTTT. This gives the protein CASSLAGVTDTQYF.

This clone was seen just once. This rearrangement joins TRBV11-2 to TRBJ2-7; 7 nucleotides match TRBD2. The V and J ends lost 5 bases and 4 bases, in that order; junction bases with no gene match: 2. This CDR3 region has 12 residues. Germline CDR1 and CDR2: SGHAT and FQNNGV. CDR3 nucleotides: TGTGCCAGCAGCCCGGGACTATACGAGCAGTACTTC. It translates to CASSPGLYEQYF.

In DNA form, the CDR3 reads TGTGCCACCAGCCAGGGAGGGCAGCCCCAGCATTTT. Translation: CATSQGGQPQHF. The chain recombines TRBV24-1 with TRBJ1-5, with D possibly TRBD1 on 5 matching bases. Germline V gene sequence: CDR1 KGHDR, CDR2 SFDVKD. V was clipped by 7 bases and J by 7 bases, with 10 bases between them. The CDR3 totals 12 residues.

This clone was seen more than once but under ten times. The chain uses TRBV30 and TRBJ2-1; D gene ambiguous. Germline assignment: CDR1 GTSNPN and CDR2 SVGIG (reference sequence). V lost 2 bases and J 4 bases, leaving 9 bases between the germline ends. The CDR3 runs to 13 residues. The CDR3 protein is CAWSTPIYNEQFF. The CDR3 DNA sequence: TGTGCCTGGAGTACTCCCATTTACAATGAGCAGTTCTTC.

This clone was counted once. The CDR3 sequence: CASSQGGPRDGNQPQHF. CDR3 sequence (DNA): TGCGCCAGCAGCCAAGGGGGCCCGCGGGACGGCAATCAGCCCCAGCATTTT. The chain combines TRBV4-1 with TRBJ1-5, with a tentative D call TRBD1 (5 bases). The CDR3 length is 17 residues. Trimming took 1 base from V and 2 from J, leaving 15 bases between them. Germline V CDR1 and CDR2: MGHRA, YSYEKL.

The CDR3 loop is CASSRETGGRNTEAFF. CDR3 bases: TGTGCCAGCAGCCGCGAGACAGGGGGCAGGAACACTGAAGCTTTCTTT. The V gene is TRBV3-1 (or the pseudogene TRBV3-2), the J gene TRBJ1-1; 10 nucleotides line up with TRBD1. CDR1 is LGHDT and CDR2 is YNNKEL in the germline V gene (reference sequence). The CDR3 runs to 16 residues. V lost 4 bases to trimming and J lost 1 base; unmatched junction nucleotides: 6.

Notes on this clone: A junction end diverges from the germline sequence, so it may reflect a read error. The CDR3 sequence: CASSQSLQGADAFF. CDR3 nucleotide sequence: TGTGCCAGCAGCCAATCCCTACAGGGGGCTGACGCTTTCTTT. The chain couples TRBV16 to TRBJ1-1, with TRBD1 matching over 9 bases. This CDR3 has 14 amino acids. Per the germline V gene, CDR1 is KGHSY and CDR2 is FQNENV.

This sequence joins TRBV4-2 and TRBJ2-1; possibly TRBD2 for D (5 bases). The germline V gene has CDR1 LGHNA and CDR2 YNFKEQ. V was cut by 0 bases and J by 5 bases, with 11 bases left in between. This CDR3 region has 15 residues. The CDR3 here is CASSQDYFSDNEQFF. The CDR3 nucleotides read TGTGCCAGCAGCCAAGACTACTTTAGCGACAATGAGCAGTTCTTC.

The chain has TRBV6-6 and TRBJ1-6; a weak D match, TRBD1 (5 bases). CDR1 and CDR2 (germline): MNHNY, SVGAGI (reference sequence). The CDR3 contains 15 residues. The V end lost 6 bases, the J end lost 7 bases, and 16 bases lay between the germline ends. DNA of the CDR3: TGTGCCAGCAGCCCTCCGGGACTAGGGAATTCACCCCTCCACTTT. This translates into CASSPPGLGNSPLHF.

V and J are TRBV2 and TRBJ1-5; 9 positions agree with TRBD1. The V gene's germline CDR1 is SNHLY and CDR2 FYNNEI. V lost 5 bases to trimming and J lost 7 bases; unmatched junction nucleotides: 6. This CDR3 contains 14 residues. The CDR3 DNA follows: TGTGCCAGCAGTTCGGGACAGGGAGGCCAGCCCCAGCATTTT. Residues: CASSSGQGGQPQHF.

The J gene is TRBJ2-4, the V gene TRBV19, with D maybe TRBD2 (7 bases). Germline V lookup: CDR1 LNHDA, CDR2 SQIVND (reference sequence). Trimming took 6 bases from V and 8 from J, leaving 20 bases between them. The CDR3 covers 15 residues. The CDR3 region has the DNA TGTGCCAGTAGACCTGTGGGGAGGGGGGTAGACATTCAGTACTTC. It yields the protein CASRPVGRGVDIQYF. The full variable domain, in which reference TRBV19 and TRBJ2-4 provide the parts outside the CDR3, is DGGITQSPKYLFRKEGQNVTLSCEQNLNHDAMYWYRQDPGQGLRLIYYSQIVNDFQKGDIAEGYSVSREKKESFPLTVTSAQKNPTAFYLCASRPVGRGVDIQYFGAGTRLSVL.

V and J are TRBV18 and TRBJ1-2, with D perhaps matching TRBD1 (6 bases). The V gene lost 5 bases and the J gene lost 4 bases, with 17 bases spanning the gap. CDR3 length: 15 amino acids. In germline, CDR1 is KGHSH, CDR2 LQKENI. The CDR3 spells CASSTDRSSVYGYTF. CDR3 in DNA: TGTGCCAGCTCAACAGACAGGAGTAGTGTCTATGGCTACACCTTC.

The chain is built from TRBV28 and TRBJ1-1; 7 bases match TRBD1. This CDR3 contains 13 residues. Germline V lookup: CDR1 MDHEN, CDR2 SYDVKM. V shed 4 bases and J 5 bases; nucleotides not matched to a gene: 4. The CDR3 region has the DNA TGTGCCAGCAGTTGGACAGGTCGTACTGAAGCTTTCTTT. Its translation is CASSWTGRTEAFF.

This rearrangement joins TRBV7-2 to TRBJ2-7, with 9 bases identical to TRBD1. Trimming cost V 1 base and J 3 bases; bases outside gene matches: 10. Germline values: CDR1 SGHTA, CDR2 FQGNSA. The CDR3 is 17 amino acids. The DNA for the CDR3 is TGTGCCAGCAGCTTAGGTCCCCCGGGACAGGGAAGCTACGAGCAGTACTTC. Amino acid sequence: CASSLGPPGQGSYEQYF.

V and J are TRBV6-6 and TRBJ1-1; D uncertain. This CDR3 spans 13 amino acids. Trimming took 8 bases from V and 6 from J, leaving 16 bases between them. Germline assignment: CDR1 MNHNY and CDR2 SVGAGI (reference sequence). CDR3 sequence: CASLRPVDAEAFF. CDR3 nucleotide sequence: TGTGCCAGCTTGCGGCCCGTTGACGCTGAAGCTTTCTTT.

The V and J genes are TRBV6-5 and TRBJ1-3; TRBD1 matches 7 bases. The CDR3 covers 16 residues. The germline V gene encodes CDR1 MNHEY and CDR2 SVGAGI. Trimming cost V 0 bases and J 1 base; bases outside gene matches: 3. The CDR3 is CASSYSNRGSGNTIYF. The DNA of the CDR3 is TGTGCCAGCAGTTACTCGAACAGGGGATCTGGAAACACCATATATTTT.

This clone has more than one count but fewer than ten. This chain links TRBV7-3 with TRBJ1-1; 7 bases line up with TRBD1. The CDR3 is 14 residues long. The germline CDR1 and CDR2 sequences are SGHTA and FQGTGA. Trimming took 5 bases from V and 4 from J; bases not matched to a gene: 7. The CDR3 reads CASSPSRDSTEAFF. As DNA, the CDR3 is TGTGCCAGCAGCCCAAGTCGGGACAGCACTGAAGCTTTCTTT. The complete variable domain, with remaining parts taken from reference TRBV7-3 and TRBJ1-1, reads GAGVSQTPSNKVTEKGKYVELRCDPISGHTALYWYRQSLGQGPEFLIYFQGTGAADDSGLPNDRFFAVRPEGSVSTLKIQRTERGDSAVYLCASSPSRDSTEAFFGQGTRLTVV.

V usage is TRBV6-5 and J usage is TRBJ1-1; 7 nucleotides match TRBD1. Unmatched junction bases numbered 3, after V lost 5 bases and J lost 0 bases. Germline V lookup: CDR1 MNHEY, CDR2 SVGAGI. The CDR3 consists of 14 residues. CDR3 in DNA: TGTGCCAGCAGTCTGGGACAGTTGAACACTGAAGCTTTCTTT. Amino acid sequence: CASSLGQLNTEAFF.

V is TRBV5-1 and J is TRBJ2-1, with TRBD1 identical over 9 bases. Germline lookup yields CDR1 SGHRS and CDR2 YFSETQ. The CDR3 totals 14 residues. With 4 bases clipped from V and 8 bases from J, the junction kept 7 bases outside the gene matches. In nucleotides, the CDR3 is TGCGCCAGCAGCCCGTCCGGACAGGGGTATGAGCAGTTCTTC. Its protein is CASSPSGQGYEQFF.

V gene TRBV19 combines with J gene TRBJ2-1, with 8 bases fitting TRBD2. The CDR3 loop spans 16 amino acids. The V segment lost 3 bases and the J segment 0 bases; nucleotides outside the gene matches: 4. Germline-derived CDR1 and CDR2 are LNHDA and SQIVND (reference sequence). In DNA form, the CDR3 reads TGTGCCAGTAGTATGCGGAGCGGGAGCTCCTACAATGAGCAGTTCTTC. It codes for CASSMRSGSSYNEQFF. The variable domain in full, completed from reference TRBV19 and TRBJ2-1, reads DGGITQSPKYLFRKEGQNVTLSCEQNLNHDAMYWYRQDPGQGLRLIYYSQIVNDFQKGDIAEGYSVSREKKESFPLTVTSAQKNPTAFYLCASSMRSGSSYNEQFFGPGTRLTVL.